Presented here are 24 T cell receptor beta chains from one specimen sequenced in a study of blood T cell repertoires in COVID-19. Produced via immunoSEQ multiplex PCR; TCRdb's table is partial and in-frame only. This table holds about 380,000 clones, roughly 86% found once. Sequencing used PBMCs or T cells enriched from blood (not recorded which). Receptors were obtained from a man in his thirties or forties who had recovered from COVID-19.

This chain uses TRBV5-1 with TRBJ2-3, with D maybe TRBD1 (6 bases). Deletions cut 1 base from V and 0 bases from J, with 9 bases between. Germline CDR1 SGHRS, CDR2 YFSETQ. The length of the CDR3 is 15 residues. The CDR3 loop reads CASSLQGISTDTQYF. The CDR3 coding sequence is TGCGCCAGCAGCTTGCAGGGGATAAGCACAGATACGCAGTATTTT.

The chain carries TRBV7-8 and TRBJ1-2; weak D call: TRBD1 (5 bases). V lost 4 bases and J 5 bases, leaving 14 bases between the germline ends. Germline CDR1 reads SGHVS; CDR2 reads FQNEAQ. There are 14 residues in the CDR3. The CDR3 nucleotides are TGTGCCAGCAGCTCGACCCTTGGGGGGTATGGCTACACCTTC. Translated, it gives CASSSTLGGYGYTF.

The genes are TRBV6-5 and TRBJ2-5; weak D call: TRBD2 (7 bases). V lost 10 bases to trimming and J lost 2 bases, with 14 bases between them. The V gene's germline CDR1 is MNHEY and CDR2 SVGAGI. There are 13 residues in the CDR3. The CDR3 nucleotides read TGTGCCATTAGGGGGGGACTTCAAGAGACCCAGTACTTC. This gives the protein CAIRGGLQETQYF.

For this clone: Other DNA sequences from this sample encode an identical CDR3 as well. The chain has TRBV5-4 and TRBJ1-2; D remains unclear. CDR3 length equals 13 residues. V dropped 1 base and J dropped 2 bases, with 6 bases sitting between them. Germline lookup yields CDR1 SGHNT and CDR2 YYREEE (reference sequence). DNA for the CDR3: TGTGCCAGCAGCTTGTCCGGGAACTATGGCTACACCTTC. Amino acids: CASSLSGNYGYTF.

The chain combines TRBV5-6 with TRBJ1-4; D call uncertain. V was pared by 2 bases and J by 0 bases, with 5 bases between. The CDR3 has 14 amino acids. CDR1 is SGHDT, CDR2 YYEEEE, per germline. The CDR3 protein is CASSFGSTNEKLFF. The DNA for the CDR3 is TGTGCCAGCAGCTTTGGCTCAACTAATGAAAAACTGTTTTTT.

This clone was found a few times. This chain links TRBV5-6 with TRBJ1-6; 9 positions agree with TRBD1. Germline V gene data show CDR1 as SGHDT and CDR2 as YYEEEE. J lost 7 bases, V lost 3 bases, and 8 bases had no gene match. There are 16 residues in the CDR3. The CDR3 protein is CASSYIGGQGNSPLHF. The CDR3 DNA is TGTGCCAGCAGCTACATAGGGGGACAGGGCAATTCACCCCTCCACTTT.

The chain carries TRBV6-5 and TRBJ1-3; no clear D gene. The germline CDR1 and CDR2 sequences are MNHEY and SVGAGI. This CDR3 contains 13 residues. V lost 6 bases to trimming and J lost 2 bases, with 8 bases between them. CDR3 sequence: CASRRAPGNTIYF. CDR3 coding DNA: TGTGCCAGCAGGAGGGCGCCTGGAAACACCATATATTTT.

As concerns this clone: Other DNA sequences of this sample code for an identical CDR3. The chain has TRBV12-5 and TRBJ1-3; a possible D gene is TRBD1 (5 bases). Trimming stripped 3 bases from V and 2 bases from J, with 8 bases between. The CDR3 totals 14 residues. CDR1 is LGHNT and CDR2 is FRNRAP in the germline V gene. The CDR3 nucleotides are TGTGCTAGTGGTTTCGGAGGGGCTGGAAACACCATATATTTT. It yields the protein CASGFGGAGNTIYF.

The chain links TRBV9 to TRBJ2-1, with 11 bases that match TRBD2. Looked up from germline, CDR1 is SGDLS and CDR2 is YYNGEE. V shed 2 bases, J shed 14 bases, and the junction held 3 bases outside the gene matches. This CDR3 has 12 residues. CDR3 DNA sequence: TGTGCCAGCAGCGTTAGCGGGGGGGAGAAGTTCTTC. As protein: CASSVSGGEKFF.

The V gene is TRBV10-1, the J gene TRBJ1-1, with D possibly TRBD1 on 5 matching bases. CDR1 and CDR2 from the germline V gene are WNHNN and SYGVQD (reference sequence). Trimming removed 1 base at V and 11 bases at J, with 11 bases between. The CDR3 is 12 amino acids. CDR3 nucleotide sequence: TGCGCCAGCAGTGAGTTCGGGACTGTCGCTTTCTTT. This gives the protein CASSEFGTVAFF.

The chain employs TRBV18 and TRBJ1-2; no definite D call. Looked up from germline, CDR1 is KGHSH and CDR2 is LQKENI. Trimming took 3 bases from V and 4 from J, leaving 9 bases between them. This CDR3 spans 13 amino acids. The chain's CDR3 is CASSPAGPYGYTF. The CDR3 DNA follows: TGTGCCAGCTCACCTGCAGGCCCCTATGGCTACACCTTC. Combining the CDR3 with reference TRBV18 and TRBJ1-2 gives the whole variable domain NAGVMQNPRHLVRRRGQEARLRCSPMKGHSHVYWYRQLPEEGLKFMVYLQKENIIDESGMPKERFSAEFPKEGPSILRIQQVVRGDSAAYFCASSPAGPYGYTFGSGTRLTVV.

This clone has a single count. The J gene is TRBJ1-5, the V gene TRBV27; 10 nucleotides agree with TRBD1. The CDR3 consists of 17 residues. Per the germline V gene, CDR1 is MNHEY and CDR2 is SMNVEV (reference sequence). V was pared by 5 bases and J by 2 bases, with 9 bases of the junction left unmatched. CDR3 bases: TGTGCCAGCAGTCAATCCCGGGACAGGGGAGGCAATCAGCCCCAGCATTTT. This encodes CASSQSRDRGGNQPQHF.

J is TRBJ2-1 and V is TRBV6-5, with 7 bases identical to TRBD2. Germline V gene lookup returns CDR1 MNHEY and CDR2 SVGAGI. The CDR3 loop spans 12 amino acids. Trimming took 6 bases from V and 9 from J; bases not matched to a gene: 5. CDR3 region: CASSGGNGEQFF. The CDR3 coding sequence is TGTGCCAGCAGCGGGGGGAATGGTGAGCAGTTCTTC.

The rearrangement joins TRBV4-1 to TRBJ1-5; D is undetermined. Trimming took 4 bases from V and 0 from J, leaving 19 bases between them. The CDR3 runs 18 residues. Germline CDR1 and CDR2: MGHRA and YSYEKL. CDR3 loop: CASSLRENSGFSNQPQHF. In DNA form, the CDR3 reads TGCGCCAGCAGCCTAAGAGAGAATTCGGGATTTAGCAATCAGCCCCAGCATTTT.

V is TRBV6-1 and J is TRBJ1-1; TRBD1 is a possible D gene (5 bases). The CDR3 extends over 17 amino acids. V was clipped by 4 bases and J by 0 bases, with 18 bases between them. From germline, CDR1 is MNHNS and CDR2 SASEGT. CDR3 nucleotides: TGTGCCAGCAGTGCCAGAACGACAGTGCCACTGAACACTGAAGCTTTCTTT. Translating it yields CASSARTTVPLNTEAFF.

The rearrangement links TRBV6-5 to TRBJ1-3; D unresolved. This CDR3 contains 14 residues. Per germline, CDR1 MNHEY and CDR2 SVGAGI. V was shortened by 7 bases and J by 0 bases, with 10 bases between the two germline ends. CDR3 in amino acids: CASTTGFSGNTIYF. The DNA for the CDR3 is TGTGCCAGCACCACGGGGTTCTCTGGAAACACCATATATTTT.

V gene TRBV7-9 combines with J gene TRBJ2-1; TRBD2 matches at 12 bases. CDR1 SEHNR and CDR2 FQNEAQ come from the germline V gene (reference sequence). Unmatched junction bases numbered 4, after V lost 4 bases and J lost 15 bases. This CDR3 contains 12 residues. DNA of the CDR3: TGTGCCAGCAGCTCCCAGGGACTAGCGGGGTTCTTC. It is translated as CASSSQGLAGFF. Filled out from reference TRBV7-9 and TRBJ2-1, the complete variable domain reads DTGVSQNPRHKITKRGQNVTFRCDPISEHNRLYWYRQTLGQGPEFLTYFQNEAQLEKSRLLSDRFSAERPKGSFSTLEIQRTEQGDSAMYLCASSSQGLAGFFGPGTRLTVL.

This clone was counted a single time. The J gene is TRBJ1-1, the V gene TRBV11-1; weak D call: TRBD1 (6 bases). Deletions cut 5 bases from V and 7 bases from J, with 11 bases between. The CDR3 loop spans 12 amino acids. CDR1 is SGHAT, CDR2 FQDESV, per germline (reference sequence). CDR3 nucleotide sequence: TGTGCCAGCAGCCACGACAGGAGTGAAGCTTTCTTT. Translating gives CASSHDRSEAFF.

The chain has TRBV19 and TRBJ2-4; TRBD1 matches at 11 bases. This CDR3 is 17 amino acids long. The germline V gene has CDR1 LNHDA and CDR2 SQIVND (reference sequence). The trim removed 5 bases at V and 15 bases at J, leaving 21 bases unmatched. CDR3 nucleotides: TGTGCCAGTAGTGGTCCCCCCGGCCGCATAGGGACAGGGGGTTGGTACTTC. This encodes CASSGPPGRIGTGGWYF.

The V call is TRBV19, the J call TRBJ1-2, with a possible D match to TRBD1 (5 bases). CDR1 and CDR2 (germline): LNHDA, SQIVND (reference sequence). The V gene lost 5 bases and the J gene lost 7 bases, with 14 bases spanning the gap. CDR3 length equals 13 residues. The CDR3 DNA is TGTGCCAGTAGTGAAAGGGGTAGGCTTGGCTACACCTTC. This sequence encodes CASSERGRLGYTF.

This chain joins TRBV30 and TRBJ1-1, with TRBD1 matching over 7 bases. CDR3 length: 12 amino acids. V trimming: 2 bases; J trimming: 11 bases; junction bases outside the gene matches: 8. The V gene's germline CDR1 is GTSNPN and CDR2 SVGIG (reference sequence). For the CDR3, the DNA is TGTGCCTGGAGTAGGGGGCGGCTTGAGGCTTTCTTT. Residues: CAWSRGRLEAFF.

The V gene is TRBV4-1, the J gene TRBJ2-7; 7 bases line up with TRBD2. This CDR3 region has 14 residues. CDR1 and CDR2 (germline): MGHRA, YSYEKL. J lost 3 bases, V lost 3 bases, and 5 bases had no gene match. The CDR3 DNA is TGCGCCAGCAGCCATCTCTCGGGGGGCTACGAGCAGTACTTC. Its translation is CASSHLSGGYEQYF.

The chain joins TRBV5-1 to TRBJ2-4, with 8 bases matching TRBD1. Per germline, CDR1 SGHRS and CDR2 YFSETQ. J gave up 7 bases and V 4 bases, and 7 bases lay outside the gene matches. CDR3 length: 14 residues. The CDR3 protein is CASSTGQGTNIQYF. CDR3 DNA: TGCGCCAGCAGCACAGGACAGGGTACGAACATTCAGTACTTC.

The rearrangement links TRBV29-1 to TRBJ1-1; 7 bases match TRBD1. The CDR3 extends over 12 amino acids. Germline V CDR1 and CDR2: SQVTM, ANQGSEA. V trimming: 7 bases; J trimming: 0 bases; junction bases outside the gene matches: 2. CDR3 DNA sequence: TGCAGCGCGGGACAGATGAACACTGAAGCTTTCTTT. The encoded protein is CSAGQMNTEAFF. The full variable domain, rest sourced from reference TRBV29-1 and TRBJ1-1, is SAVISQKPSRDICQRGTSLTIQCQVDSQVTMMFWYRQQPGQSLTLIATANQGSEATYESGFVIDKFPISRPNLTFSTLTVSNMSPEDSSIYLCSAGQMNTEAFFGQGTRLTVV.